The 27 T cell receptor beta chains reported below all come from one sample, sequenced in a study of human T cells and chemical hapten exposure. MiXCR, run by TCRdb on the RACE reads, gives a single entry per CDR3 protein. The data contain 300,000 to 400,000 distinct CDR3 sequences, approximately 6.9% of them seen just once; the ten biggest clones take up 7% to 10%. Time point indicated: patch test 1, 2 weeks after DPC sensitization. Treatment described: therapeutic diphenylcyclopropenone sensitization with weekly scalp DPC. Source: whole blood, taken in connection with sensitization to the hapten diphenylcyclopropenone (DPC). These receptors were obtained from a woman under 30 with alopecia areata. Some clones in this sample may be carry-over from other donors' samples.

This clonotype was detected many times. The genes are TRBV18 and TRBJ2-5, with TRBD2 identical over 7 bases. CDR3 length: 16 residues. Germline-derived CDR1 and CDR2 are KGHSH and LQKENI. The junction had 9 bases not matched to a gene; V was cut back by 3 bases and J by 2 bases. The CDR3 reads CASSPNALAVQETQYF. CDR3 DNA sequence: TGTGCCAGCTCACCTAATGCCCTAGCGGTGCAAGAGACCCAGTACTTC.

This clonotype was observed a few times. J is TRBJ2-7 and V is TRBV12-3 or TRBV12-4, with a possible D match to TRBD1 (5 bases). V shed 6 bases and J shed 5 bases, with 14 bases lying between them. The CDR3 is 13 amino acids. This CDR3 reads CASRQAVGDEQYF. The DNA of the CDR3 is TGTGCCAGCAGACAGGCCGTAGGCGACGAGCAGTACTTC.

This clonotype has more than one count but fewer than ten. This chain's CDR3 is CASSLAKNTEAFF. CDR3 sequence (DNA): TGCGCCAGCAGCTTGGCCAAGAACACTGAAGCTTTCTTT. This chain connects TRBV5-1 to TRBJ1-1; D gene uncertain. CDR1 SGHRS and CDR2 YFSETQ come from the germline V gene. The V gene lost 0 bases and the J gene lost 1 base, with 4 bases spanning the gap. The CDR3 sequence is 13 residues long.

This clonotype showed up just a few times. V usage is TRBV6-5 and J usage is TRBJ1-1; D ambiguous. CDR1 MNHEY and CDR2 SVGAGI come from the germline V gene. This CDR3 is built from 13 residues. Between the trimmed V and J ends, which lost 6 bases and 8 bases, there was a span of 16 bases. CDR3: CASSQVSRREAFF. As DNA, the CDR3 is TGTGCCAGCAGCCAAGTTAGCCGGAGGGAAGCTTTCTTT.

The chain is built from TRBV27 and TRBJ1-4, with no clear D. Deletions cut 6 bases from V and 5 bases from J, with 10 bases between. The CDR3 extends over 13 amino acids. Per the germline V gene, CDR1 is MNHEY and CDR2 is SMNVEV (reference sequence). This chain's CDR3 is CASRYRRNEKLFF. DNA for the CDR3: TGTGCCAGCAGGTACAGAAGGAATGAAAAACTGTTTTTT.

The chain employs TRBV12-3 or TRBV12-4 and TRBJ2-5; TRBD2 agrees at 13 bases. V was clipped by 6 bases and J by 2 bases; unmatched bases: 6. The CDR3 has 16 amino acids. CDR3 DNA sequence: TGTGCCAGCAGCCGACCGGGACTAGCGGGGCAAGAGACCCAGTACTTC. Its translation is CASSRPGLAGQETQYF.

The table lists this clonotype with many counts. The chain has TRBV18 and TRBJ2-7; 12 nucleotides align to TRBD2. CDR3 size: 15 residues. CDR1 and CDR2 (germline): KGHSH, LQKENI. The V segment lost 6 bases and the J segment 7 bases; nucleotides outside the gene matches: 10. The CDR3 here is CASSQTSGGILEQYF. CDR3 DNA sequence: TGTGCCAGCTCCCAGACTAGCGGGGGCATTCTGGAGCAGTACTTC.

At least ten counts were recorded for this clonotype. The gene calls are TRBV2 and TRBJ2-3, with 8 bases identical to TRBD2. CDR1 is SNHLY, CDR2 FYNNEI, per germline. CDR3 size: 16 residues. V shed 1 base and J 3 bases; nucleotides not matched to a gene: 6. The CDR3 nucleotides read TGTGCCAGCAGTGAAGAGATAGCGGGGTGGACAGATACGCAGTATTTT. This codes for CASSEEIAGWTDTQYF.

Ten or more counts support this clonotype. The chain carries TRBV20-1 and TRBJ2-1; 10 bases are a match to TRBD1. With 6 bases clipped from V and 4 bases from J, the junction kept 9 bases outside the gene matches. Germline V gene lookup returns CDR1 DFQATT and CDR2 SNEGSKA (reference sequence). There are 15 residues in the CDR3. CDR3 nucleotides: TGCAGTGCAATTCGGACAGGGGGTTTGTACAATGAGCAGTTCTTC. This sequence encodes CSAIRTGGLYNEQFF.

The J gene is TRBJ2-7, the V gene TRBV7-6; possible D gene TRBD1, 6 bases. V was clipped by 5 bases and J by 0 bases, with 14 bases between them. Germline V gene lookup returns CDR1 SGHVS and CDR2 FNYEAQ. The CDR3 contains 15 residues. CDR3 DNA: TGTGCCAGCAGCCTAAGTGAAGGGGGCTCCTACGAGCAGTACTTC. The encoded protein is CASSLSEGGSYEQYF.

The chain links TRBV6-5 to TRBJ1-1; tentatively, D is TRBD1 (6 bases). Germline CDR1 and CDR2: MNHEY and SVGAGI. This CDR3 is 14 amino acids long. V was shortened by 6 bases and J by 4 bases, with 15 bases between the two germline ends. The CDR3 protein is CASRIGGGSTEAFF. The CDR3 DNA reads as TGTGCCAGCAGGATAGGGGGGGGGTCCACTGAAGCTTTCTTT.

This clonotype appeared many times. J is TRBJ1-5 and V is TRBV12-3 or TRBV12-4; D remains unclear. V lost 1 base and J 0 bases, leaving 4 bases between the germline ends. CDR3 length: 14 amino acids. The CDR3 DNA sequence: TGTGCCAGCAGTTTAGGGAATAGCAATCAGCCCCAGCATTTT. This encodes CASSLGNSNQPQHF.

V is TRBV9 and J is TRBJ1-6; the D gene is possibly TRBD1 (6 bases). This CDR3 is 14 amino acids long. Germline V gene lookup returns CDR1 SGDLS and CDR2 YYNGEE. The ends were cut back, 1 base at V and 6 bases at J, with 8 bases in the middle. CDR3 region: CASSVQGGNSPLHF. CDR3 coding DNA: TGTGCCAGCAGCGTACAAGGGGGTAATTCACCCCTCCACTTT.

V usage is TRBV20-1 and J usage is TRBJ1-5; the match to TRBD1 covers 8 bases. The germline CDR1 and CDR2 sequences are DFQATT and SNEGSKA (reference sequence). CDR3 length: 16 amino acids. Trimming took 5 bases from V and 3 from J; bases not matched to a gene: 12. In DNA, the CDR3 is TGCAGTGCTCCTCGCTCCGGACAGGGCGACAATCAGCCCCAGCATTTT. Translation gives CSAPRSGQGDNQPQHF.

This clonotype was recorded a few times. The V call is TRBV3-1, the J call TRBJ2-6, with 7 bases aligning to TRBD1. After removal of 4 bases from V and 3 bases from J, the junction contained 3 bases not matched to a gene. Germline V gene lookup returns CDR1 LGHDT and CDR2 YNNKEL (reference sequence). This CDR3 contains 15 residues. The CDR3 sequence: CASSPDRVGANVLTF. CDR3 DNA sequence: TGTGCCAGCAGCCCAGACAGGGTTGGGGCCAACGTCCTGACTTTC.

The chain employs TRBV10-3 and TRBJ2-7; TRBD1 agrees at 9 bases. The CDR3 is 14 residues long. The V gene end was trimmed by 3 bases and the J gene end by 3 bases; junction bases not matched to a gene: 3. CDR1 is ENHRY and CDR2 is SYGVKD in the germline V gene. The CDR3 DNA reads TGTGCCATCAGTGACCGGGACAGGGACTACGAGCAGTACTTC. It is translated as CAISDRDRDYEQYF.

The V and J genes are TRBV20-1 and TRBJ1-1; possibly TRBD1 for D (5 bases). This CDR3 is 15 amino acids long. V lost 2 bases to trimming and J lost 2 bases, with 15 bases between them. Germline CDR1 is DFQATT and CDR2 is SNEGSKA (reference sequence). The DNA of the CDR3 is TGCAGTGCTAGATGGGCCGGGACGGATAACACTGAAGCTTTCTTT. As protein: CSARWAGTDNTEAFF.

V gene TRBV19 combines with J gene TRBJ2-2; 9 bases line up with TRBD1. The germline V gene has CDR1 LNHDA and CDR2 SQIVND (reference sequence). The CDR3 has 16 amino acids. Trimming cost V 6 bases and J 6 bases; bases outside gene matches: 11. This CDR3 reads CASSSQGATFAGELFF. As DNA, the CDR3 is TGTGCCAGTAGCTCACAGGGGGCGACTTTTGCCGGGGAGCTGTTTTTT.

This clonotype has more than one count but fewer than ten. The CDR3 region is CASSLALPSNSPLHF. The CDR3 DNA reads as TGTGCCAGCAGCTTAGCGCTCCCCTCTAATTCACCCCTCCACTTT. This chain uses TRBV7-6 with TRBJ1-6; D is unclear. The CDR3 runs to 15 residues. Germline V gives CDR1 SGHVS, CDR2 FNYEAQ. Trimming stripped 0 bases from V and 6 bases from J, with 9 bases between.

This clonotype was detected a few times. CDR3 sequence (DNA): TGTGCCAGCAGTTACGGTAGATTTGCTAGCGGGGGAGGAGAGACCCAGTACTTC. Encoded protein: CASSYGRFASGGGETQYF. This sequence joins TRBV6-6 and TRBJ2-5; 10 nucleotides align to TRBD2. Germline V gene lookup returns CDR1 MNHNY and CDR2 SVGAGI (reference sequence). V lost 2 bases, J lost 4 bases, and 13 bases stayed unmatched. This CDR3 is 18 amino acids long.

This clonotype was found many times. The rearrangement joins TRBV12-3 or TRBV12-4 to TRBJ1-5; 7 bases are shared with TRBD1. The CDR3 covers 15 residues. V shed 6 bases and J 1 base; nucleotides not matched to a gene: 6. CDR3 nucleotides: TGTGCCAGCAGCAGGGGGGATTACAGCAATCAGCCCCAGCATTTT. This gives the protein CASSRGDYSNQPQHF.

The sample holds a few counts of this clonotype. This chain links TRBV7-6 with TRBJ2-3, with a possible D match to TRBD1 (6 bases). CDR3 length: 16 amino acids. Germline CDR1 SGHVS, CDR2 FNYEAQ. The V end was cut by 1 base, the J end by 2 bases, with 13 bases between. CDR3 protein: CASSLGQAKYTDTQYF. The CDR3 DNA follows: TGTGCCAGCAGCTTAGGACAGGCCAAATACACAGATACGCAGTATTTT.

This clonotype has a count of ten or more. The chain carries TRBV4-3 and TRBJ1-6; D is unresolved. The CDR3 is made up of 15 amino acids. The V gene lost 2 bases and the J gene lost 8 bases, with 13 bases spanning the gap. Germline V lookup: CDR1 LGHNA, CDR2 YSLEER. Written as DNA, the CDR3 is TGCGCCAGCAGCCAATATCTGGGTGGGGATTCACCCCTCCACTTT. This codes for CASSQYLGGDSPLHF.

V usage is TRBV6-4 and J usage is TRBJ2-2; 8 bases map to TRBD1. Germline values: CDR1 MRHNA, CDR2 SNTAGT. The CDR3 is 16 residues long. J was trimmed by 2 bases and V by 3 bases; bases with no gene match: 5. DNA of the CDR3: TGTGCCAGCAGTGAAAGGACAGGGAAAAACACCGGGGAGCTGTTTTTT. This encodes CASSERTGKNTGELFF.

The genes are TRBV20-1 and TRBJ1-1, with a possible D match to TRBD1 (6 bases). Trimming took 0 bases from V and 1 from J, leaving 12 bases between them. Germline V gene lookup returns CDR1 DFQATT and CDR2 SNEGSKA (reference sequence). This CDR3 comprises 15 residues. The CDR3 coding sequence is TGCAGTGCTAGAGATCCTGGGACACCGAACACTGAAGCTTTCTTT. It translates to CSARDPGTPNTEAFF.

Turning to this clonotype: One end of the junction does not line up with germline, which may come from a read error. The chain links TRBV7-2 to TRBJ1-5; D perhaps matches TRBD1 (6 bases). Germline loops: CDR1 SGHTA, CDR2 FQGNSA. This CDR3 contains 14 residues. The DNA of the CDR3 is TGTGTCAGCAGCTCTCAGGGGACCTATCAGCCCCAGCATTTT. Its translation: CVSSSQGTYQPQHF.

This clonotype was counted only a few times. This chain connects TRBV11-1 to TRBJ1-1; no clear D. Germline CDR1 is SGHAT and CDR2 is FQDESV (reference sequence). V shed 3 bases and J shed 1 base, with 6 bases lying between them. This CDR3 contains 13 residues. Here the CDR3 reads CASSFNENTEAFF. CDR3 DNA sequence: TGTGCCAGCAGCTTCAACGAGAACACTGAAGCTTTCTTT.